This T cell receptor (beta chain) emerged from a study of T cell changes during pregnancy in multiple sclerosis. TCRdb's copy holds only in-frame clones and misses some; the assay was immunoSEQ multiplex PCR. Found here are some 99,000 clones, approximately 95% of them singletons; the top ten hold 0.99%. V shed 3 bases, J shed 1 base, and the junction held 6 bases outside the gene matches. CDR1 KGHSH and CDR2 LQKENI come from the germline V gene. The CDR3 contains 16 residues. This TCR derives from a female donor with multiple sclerosis, enrolled in a pregnancy study. The sequencing used peripheral blood, collected after pregnancy. This chain joins TRBV18 and TRBJ1-2; the match to TRBD1 covers 9 bases. The CDR3 coding sequence is TGTGCCAGCTCACCTAACAGGGGGCTGGGTAACTATGGCTACACCTTC. Translating gives CASSPNRGLGNYGYTF.